This T cell receptor (beta chain) was identified in a study of neurological immune-mediated disorders. Study-level points and caveats: The study phylogenetically grouped the repertoires of 18 of 34 multiple sclerosis patients into one related-CDR3 cluster, a possible signature. No CDR3 amino acid sequences recurred among expanded clones across subjects, suggesting private repertoires in all groups.

One entry per CDR3 protein results from TCRdb running MiXCR on the 5' RACE reads. The sample records fewer than 60,000 distinct CDR3 sequences, about 3.7% being singletons. Trimming took 3 bases from V and 5 from J; bases not matched to a gene: 16. Looked up from germline, CDR1 is DFQATT and CDR2 is SNEGSKA (reference sequence). CDR3 length equals 17 residues. In its sample, this clonotype was seen many times. What it binds is unknown. Sequenced sample: PBMCs. The chain employs TRBV20-1 and TRBJ2-1; 7 nucleotides agree with TRBD2. This clonotype was obtained from a man aged 55 to 70 with multiple sclerosis. CDR3 nucleotide sequence: TGCAGTGCTAGCCCCTTGCAAACAGCGGGGCCTAACAATGAGCAGTTCTTC. Translating it yields CSASPLQTAGPNNEQFF.